The 5 T cell receptor beta chains listed next were all sequenced from one sample in a study of T cells in Graves' hyperthyroidism and ophthalmopathy. Using RNA transcripts as the source, TCR beta CDR3 regions were amplified. With the HTBI primer set, the TCR CDR3 went through a first round of RT-PCR. In TCRdb, the multiplex PCR reads were re-called with MiXCR into one record per CDR3 protein. Of 750,000 to 950,000 distinct CDR3 sequences listed, roughly 40% are singletons. The sample was blood. These receptors were taken from a man younger than 30 with Graves' hyperthyroidism.

This chain links TRBV19 with TRBJ2-5; the D gene is possibly TRBD1 (6 bases). The CDR3 runs 14 residues. CDR1 LNHDA and CDR2 SQIVND come from the germline V gene (reference sequence). Trimming left V 3 bases short and J 9 bases short, with 17 bases between. The CDR3: CASSIGGQTPAQYF. The CDR3 nucleotides read TGTGCCAGTAGTATTGGTGGACAGACCCCGGCCCAGTACTTC.

Turning to this clonotype: At one end the junction does not follow the germline gene, possibly because of a read error. The chain employs TRBV7-9 and TRBJ2-5; D is perhaps TRBD1 or TRBD2 (5 bases each). The CDR3 is made up of 13 amino acids. CDR1 and CDR2 from the germline V gene are SEHNR and FQNEAQ (reference sequence). The CDR3 DNA is TGTGCCAGCAGCAAGCCGGGACCTCCGAAACACCACTTC. As protein: CASSKPGPPKHHF.

The rearrangement links TRBV5-6 to TRBJ1-4; 10 bases are a match to TRBD1. The CDR3 runs 15 residues. Germline values: CDR1 SGHDT, CDR2 YYEEEE. V dropped 4 bases and J dropped 6; count of bases not matched to a gene: 6. The chain's CDR3 is CASSETGTGDEKLFF. CDR3 nucleotide sequence: TGTGCCAGCAGCGAGACCGGGACAGGGGATGAAAAACTGTTTTTT.

This clonotype was counted a few times. The chain has TRBV9 and TRBJ2-5; 13 nucleotides match TRBD2. Germline CDR1 SGDLS, CDR2 YYNGEE. Germline trimming cut 0 bases from V and 0 bases from J; bases unmatched to any gene: 8. This CDR3 is built from 19 residues. CDR3 protein: CASSVAPRTSGGDQETQYF. As DNA, the CDR3 is TGTGCCAGCAGCGTAGCCCCCCGAACTAGCGGGGGGGACCAAGAGACCCAGTACTTC.

The table lists this clonotype with many counts. The V and J genes are TRBV2 and TRBJ1-1, with D unresolved. Trimming stripped 2 bases from V and 1 base from J, with 11 bases between. CDR1 is SNHLY and CDR2 is FYNNEI in the germline V gene. The length of the CDR3 is 15 residues. In DNA form, the CDR3 reads TGTGCCAGCAGTGAACAGAAGGTAGGGAACACTGAAGCTTTCTTT. Translation gives CASSEQKVGNTEAFF.